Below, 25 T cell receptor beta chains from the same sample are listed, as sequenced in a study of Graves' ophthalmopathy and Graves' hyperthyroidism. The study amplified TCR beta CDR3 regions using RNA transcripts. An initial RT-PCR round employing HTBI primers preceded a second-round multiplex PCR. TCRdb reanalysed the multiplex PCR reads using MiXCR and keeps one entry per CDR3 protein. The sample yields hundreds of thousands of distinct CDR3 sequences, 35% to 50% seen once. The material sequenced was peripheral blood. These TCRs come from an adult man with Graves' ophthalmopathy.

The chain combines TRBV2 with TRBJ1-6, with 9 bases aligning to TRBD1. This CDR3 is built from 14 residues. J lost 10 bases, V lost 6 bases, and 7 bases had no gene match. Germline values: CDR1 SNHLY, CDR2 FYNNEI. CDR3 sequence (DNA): TGTGCCAGCAGGAAACAGGGGGCTCGATCACCCCTCCACTTT. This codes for CASRKQGARSPLHF.

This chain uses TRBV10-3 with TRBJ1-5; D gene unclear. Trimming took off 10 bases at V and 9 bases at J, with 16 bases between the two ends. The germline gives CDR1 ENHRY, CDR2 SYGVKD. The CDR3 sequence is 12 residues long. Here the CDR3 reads CASRPNGAPQHF. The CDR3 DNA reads TGTGCCAGCAGACCTAACGGTGCGCCCCAGCATTTT.

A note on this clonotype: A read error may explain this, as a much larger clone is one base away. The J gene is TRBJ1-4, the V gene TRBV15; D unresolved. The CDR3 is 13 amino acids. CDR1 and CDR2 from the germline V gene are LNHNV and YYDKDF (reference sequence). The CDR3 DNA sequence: TGTGCCACCAGCAGATCTTTTAATGAAAAACTGCTTTTT. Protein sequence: CATSRSFNEKLLF.

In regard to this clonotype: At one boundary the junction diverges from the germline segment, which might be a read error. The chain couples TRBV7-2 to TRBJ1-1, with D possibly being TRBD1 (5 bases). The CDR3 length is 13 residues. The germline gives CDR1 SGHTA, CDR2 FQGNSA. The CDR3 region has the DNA TGTGCCAGCAGCTTAGCATTAGGGACGTACGGGGAGTTT. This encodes CASSLALGTYGEF.

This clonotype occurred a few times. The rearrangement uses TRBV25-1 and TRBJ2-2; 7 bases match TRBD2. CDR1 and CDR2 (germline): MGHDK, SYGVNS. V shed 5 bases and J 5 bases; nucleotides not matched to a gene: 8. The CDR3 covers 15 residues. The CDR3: CASSYLAGRTGELFF. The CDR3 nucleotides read TGTGCCAGCAGTTACTTAGCGGGTCGTACCGGGGAGCTGTTTTTT. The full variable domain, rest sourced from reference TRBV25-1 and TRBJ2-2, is EADIYQTPRYLVIGTGKKITLECSQTMGHDKMYWYQQDPGMELHLIHYSYGVNSTEKGDLSSESTVSRIRTEHFPLTLESARPSHTSQYLCASSYLAGRTGELFFGEGSRLTVL.

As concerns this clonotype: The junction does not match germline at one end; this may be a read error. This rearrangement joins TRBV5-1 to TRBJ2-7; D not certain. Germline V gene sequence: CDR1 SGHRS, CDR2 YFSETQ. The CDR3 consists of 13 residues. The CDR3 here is CASSQSTDYEQYF. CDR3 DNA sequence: TGTGCCAGCAGCCAGTCGACTGATTACGAGCAGTACTTC.

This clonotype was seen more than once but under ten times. CDR3 in DNA: TGTGCCAGTAGTCTGAAACCCGGGACAGGGTATGGCTACACCTTC. Its protein is CASSLKPGTGYGYTF. This rearrangement joins TRBV19 to TRBJ1-2, with 9 positions matching TRBD1. The CDR3 covers 15 residues. CDR1 is LNHDA and CDR2 is SQIVND in the germline V gene (reference sequence). Trimming at V came to 5 bases and at J to 5 bases, leaving 9 bases not matched to a gene. Variable domain in full (rest from reference TRBV19 and TRBJ1-2): DGGITQSPKYLFRKEGQNVTLSCEQNLNHDAMYWYRQDPGQGLRLIYYSQIVNDFQKGDIAEGYSVSREKKESFPLTVTSAQKNPTAFYLCASSLKPGTGYGYTFGSGTRLTVV.

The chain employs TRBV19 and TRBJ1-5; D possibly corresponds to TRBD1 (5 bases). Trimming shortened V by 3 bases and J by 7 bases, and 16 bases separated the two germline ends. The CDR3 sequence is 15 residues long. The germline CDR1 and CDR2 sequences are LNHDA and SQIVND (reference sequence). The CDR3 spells CASSISGGSHQPQHF. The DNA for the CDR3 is TGTGCCAGTAGTATCAGTGGGGGGTCCCACCAGCCCCAGCATTTT.

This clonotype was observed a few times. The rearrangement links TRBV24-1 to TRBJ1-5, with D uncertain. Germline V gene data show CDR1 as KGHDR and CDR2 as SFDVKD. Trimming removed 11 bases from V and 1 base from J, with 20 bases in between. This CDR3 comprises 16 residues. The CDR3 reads CASTLSGRGSNQPQHF. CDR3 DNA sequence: TGTGCCAGCACCTTATCTGGTCGGGGAAGCAATCAGCCCCAGCATTTT.

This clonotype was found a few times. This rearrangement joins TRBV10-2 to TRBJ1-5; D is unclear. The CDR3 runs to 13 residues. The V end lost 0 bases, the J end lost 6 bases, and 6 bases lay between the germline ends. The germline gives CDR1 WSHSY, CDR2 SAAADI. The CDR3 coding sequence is TGCGCCAGCAGTGAGTCAGGGCTTCAGCCCCAGCATTTT. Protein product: CASSESGLQPQHF.

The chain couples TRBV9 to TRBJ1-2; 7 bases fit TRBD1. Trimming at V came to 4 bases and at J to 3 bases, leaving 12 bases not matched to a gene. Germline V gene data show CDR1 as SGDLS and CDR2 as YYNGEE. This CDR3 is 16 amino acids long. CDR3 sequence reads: CASSPGEGAFHYGYTF. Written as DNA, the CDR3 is TGTGCCAGCAGCCCCGGGGAGGGGGCGTTTCACTATGGCTACACCTTC.

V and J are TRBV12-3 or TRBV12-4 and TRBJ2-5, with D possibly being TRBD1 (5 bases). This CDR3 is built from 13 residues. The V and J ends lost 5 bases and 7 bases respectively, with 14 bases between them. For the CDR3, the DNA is TGTGCCAGCAGTCTCATCCAGGGTGTGACCCAGTACTTC. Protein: CASSLIQGVTQYF.

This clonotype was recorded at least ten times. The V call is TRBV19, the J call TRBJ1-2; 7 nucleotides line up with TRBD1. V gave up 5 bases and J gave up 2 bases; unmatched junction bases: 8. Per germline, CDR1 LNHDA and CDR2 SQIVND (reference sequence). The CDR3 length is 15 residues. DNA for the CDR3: TGTGCCAGTAGTCTTAAAGGGGGCGCGAACTATGGCTACACCTTC. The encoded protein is CASSLKGGANYGYTF.

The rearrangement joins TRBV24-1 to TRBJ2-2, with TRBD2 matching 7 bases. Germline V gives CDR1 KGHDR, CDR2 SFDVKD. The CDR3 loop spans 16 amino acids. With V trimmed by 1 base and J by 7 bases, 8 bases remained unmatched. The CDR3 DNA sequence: TGTGCCACCAGTGATTTTGGGGCGGGAGTTGGCGGGGAGCTGTTTTTT. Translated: CATSDFGAGVGGELFF.

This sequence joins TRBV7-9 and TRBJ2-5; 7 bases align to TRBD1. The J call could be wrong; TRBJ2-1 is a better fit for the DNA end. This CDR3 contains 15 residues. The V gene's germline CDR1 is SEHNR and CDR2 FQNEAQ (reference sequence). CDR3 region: CASSQGQAHGNEQFF. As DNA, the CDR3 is TGTGCCAGCAGCCAAGGACAGGCCCACGGGAATGAGCAGTTCTTC.

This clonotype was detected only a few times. CDR3 coding DNA: TGTGCCAGTAGTCTCGAGCGGCCTAGGAGAACGAACACCGGGGAGCTGTTTTTT. As protein: CASSLERPRRTNTGELFF. The genes are TRBV19 and TRBJ2-2, with a possible D match to TRBD2 (5 bases). V lost 5 bases and J lost 0, with 19 bases in between. Germline-derived CDR1 and CDR2 are LNHDA and SQIVND (reference sequence). CDR3 length: 18 residues.

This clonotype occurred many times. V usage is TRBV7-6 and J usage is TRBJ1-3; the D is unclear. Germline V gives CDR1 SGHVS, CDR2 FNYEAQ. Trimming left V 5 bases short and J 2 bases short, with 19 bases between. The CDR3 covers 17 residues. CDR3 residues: CASSGQSGEVPGNTIYF. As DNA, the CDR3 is TGTGCCAGCAGCGGCCAGTCGGGCGAGGTCCCTGGAAACACCATATATTTT.

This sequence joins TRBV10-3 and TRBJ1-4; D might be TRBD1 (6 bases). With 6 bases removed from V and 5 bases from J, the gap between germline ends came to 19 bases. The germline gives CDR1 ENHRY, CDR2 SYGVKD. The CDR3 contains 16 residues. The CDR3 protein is CAIRAGRGRSNEKLFF. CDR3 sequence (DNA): TGTGCCATCAGAGCCGGCAGGGGAAGGTCGAATGAAAAACTGTTTTTT.

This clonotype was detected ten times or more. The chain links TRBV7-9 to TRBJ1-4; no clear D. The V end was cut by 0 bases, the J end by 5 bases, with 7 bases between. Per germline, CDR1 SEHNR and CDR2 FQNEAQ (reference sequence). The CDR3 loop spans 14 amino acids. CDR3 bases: TGTGCCAGCAGCTTAGCACAGATCAATGAAAAACTGTTTTTT. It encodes CASSLAQINEKLFF.

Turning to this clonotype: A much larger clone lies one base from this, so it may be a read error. CDR3 DNA: TGTGCCAGCAGCCCCGCGAGGTCGCGGACTGAAGCTTTCTTT. Amino acid sequence: CASSPARSRTEAFF. The chain uses TRBV7-9 and TRBJ1-1; no reliable D call. The germline CDR1 and CDR2 sequences are SEHNR and FQNEAQ (reference sequence). V lost 5 bases and J lost 5, with 15 bases in between. This CDR3 contains 14 residues.

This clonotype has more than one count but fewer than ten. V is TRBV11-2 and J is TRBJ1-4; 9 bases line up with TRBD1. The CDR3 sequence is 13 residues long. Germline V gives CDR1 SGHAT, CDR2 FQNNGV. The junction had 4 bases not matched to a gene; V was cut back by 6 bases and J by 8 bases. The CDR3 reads CASRGQGEEKLFF. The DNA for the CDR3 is TGTGCCAGCAGGGGACAGGGAGAAGAAAAACTGTTTTTT.

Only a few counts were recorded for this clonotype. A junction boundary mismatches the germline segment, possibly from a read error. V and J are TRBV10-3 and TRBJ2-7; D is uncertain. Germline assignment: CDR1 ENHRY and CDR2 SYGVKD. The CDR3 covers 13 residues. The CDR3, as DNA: TGTGCCAGCAGTTACTCGCGACTGTCCGAGCAGTACTTC. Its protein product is CASSYSRLSEQYF.

The CDR3 DNA reads TGTGCCAGCAGTGAAGCCGGGACAGGGTATGGCTACACCTTC. This encodes CASSEAGTGYGYTF. The V and J genes are TRBV6-1 and TRBJ1-2; TRBD1 matches 9 bases. V lost 0 bases and J lost 5; bases outside the gene matches: 1. Per germline, CDR1 MNHNS and CDR2 SASEGT. The CDR3 length is 14 residues.

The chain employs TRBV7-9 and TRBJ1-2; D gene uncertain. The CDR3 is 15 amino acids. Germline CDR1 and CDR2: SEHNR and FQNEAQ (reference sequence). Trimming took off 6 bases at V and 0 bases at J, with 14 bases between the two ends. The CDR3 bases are TGTGCCAGCAGTTTATTCTCTCGCACTAACTATGGCTACACCTTC. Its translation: CASSLFSRTNYGYTF.

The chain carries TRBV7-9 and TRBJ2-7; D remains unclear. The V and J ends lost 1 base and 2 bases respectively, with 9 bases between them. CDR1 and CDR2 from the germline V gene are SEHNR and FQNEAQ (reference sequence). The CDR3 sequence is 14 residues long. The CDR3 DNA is TGTGCCAGCAGCTTAGGGGCGGTAGCCTACGAGCAGTACTTC. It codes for CASSLGAVAYEQYF.